This T cell receptor (beta chain) was documented in a study of blood T cell repertoires in COVID-19. This clone was recorded once. The V gene lost 4 bases and the J gene lost 3 bases, with 13 bases spanning the gap. This CDR3 has 13 amino acids. CDR1 is GTSNPN and CDR2 is SVGIG in the germline V gene (reference sequence). Assay: immunoSEQ multiplex PCR; the TCRdb copy retains only in-frame clones and omits some. Of about 100,000 clones detected, about 85% appear once; the ten largest clones hold 1.5% to 2%. This chain uses TRBV30 with TRBJ2-7; weak D call: TRBD2 (5 bases). The source of this sequence is a woman in her 70s with active or convalescent COVID-19. The specimen was peripheral blood. CDR3 residues: CAWKEEPNYEQYF. In DNA form, the CDR3 reads TGTGCCTGGAAGGAGGAGCCCAACTACGAGCAGTACTTC.